These 3 T cell receptor beta chains were sequenced from one sample in a study of CD8+ T cells in alopecia areata. Extraction of RNA preceded its reverse transcription into cDNA, which served as the sequencing template. Sequenced by immunoSEQ multiplex PCR; TCRdb stores in-frame clones only, minus some. The table has about 160,000 clones, 65% seen once. The treatment is: oral pan-JAK inhibitor, 5-10 mg twice daily. Sequencing used CD4+ T cells sorted from blood, obtained at week 4, from a patient treated with tofacitinib. The receptors were sampled from a human donor with alopecia areata.

This clone occurred once. This chain connects TRBV30 to TRBJ2-3; D unresolved. CDR3 length: 14 amino acids. Germline V gene lookup returns CDR1 GTSNPN and CDR2 SVGIG (reference sequence). The ends were cut back, 0 bases at V and 2 bases at J, with 9 bases in the middle. CDR3 in amino acids: CAWSVLTPTDTQYF. Here the CDR3 DNA reads TGTGCCTGGAGTGTACTCACACCCACAGATACGCAGTATTTT.

This clone has only one observation. The V gene is TRBV20-1, the J gene TRBJ2-2; D call uncertain. The CDR3 runs to 11 residues. The V end lost 4 bases, the J end lost 5 bases, and 5 bases lay between the germline ends. Germline CDR1 is DFQATT and CDR2 is SNEGSKA (reference sequence). CDR3 sequence: CSAIGTGELFF. CDR3 nucleotide sequence: TGCAGTGCTATAGGGACCGGGGAGCTGTTTTTT.

This clone was seen more than once but under ten times. The chain carries TRBV27 and TRBJ2-1, with 10 bases that match TRBD2. The J segment lost 12 bases and the V segment lost 2 bases, leaving 10 bases of the junction unmatched. The CDR3 totals 15 residues. The germline V gene encodes CDR1 MNHEY and CDR2 SMNVEV (reference sequence). The CDR3 DNA follows: TGTGCCAGCAGTTTAGTGAGCGGGGGGGCCACCGGGCAGTTCTTC. As protein: CASSLVSGGATGQFF.